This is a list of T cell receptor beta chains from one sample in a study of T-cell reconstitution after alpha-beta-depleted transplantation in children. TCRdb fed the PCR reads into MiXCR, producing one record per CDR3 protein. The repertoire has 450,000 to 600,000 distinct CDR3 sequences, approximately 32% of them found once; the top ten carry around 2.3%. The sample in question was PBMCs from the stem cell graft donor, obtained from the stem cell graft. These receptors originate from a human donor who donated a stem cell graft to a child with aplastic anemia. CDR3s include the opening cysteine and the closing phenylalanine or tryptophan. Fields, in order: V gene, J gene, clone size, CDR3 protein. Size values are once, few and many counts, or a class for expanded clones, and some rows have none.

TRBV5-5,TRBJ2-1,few,CASSSRRTGGNNEQFF
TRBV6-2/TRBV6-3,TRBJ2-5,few,CASSYSAARNHQETQYF
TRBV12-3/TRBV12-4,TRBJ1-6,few,CASSLGRDSPLHF
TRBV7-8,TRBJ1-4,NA,CASSLRQGDATNEKLFF
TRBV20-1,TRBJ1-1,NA,CSARGGTGGLLAFF
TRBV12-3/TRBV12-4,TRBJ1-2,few,CASSPPRAGGFYGYTF
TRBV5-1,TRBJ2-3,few,CASSPGHPSTDTQYF
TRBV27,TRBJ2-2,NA,CASSSTWDRGHGTGELFF
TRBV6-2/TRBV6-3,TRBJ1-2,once,CASSYSTSYGYTF
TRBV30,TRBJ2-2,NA,CAWIAGFLTGELFF
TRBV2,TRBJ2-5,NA,CASSEARDWRGESQYF
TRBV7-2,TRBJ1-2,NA,CASSEMTLAEGGYTF
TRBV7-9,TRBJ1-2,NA,CASSSRGVGPGYGYTF
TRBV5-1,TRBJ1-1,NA,CASSLVAQGGRNTEAFF
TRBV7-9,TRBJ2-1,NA,CASSLGETGVYNEQFF
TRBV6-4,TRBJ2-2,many,CASSTTSGGVGGELFF
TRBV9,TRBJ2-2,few,CASSVRYTGELFF
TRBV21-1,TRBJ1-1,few,CASSKFGRVETEAFF
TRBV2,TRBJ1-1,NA,CASRENQGNTEAFF
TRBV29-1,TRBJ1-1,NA,CSVVGRMNTEAFF
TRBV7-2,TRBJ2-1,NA,CASTSGLAGNNEQFF
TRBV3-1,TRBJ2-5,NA,CASSQGTSKMETQYF
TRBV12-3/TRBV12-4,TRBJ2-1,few,CASSLGTSGRLEQFF
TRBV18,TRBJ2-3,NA,CASSPAGVRDTQYF
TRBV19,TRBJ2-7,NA,CASSEDRERYEQYF
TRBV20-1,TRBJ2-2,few,CSAARTARGELFF
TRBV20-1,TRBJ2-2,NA,CSAGTVTGELFF
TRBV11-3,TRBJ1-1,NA,CASSRPLTGLNTEAFF
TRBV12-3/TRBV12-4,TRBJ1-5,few,CASSSTDSPYQPQHF
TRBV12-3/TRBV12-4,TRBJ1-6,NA,CASSFCGSPLHF
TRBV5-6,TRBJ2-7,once,CASSLVLAEEQYF
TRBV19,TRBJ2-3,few,CASSSGNTDTQYF
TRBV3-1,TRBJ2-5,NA,CASSQEVGGGQETQYF
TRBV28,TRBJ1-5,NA,CASRTGTWGNQPQHF
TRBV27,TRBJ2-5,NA,CASRPPGQGNQETQYF
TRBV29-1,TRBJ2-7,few,CSVLGGLAGVNEQYF
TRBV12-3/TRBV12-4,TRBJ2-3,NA,CASSLARERPADTQYF
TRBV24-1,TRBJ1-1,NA,CATSGGQANTEAFF
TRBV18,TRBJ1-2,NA,CASSPDRVMGGYTF
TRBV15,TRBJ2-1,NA,CATRLAPLNEQFF
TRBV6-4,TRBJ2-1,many,CASSDSISPGEQFF
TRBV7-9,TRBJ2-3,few,CASTPGMRDTQYF
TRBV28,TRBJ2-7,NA,CASSDMGRSSYEQYF
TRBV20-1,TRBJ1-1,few,CSAREYGRGTNTEAFF
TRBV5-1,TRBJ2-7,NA,CASRSADRGTYEQYF
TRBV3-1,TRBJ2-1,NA,CATWERGQGIHEQFF